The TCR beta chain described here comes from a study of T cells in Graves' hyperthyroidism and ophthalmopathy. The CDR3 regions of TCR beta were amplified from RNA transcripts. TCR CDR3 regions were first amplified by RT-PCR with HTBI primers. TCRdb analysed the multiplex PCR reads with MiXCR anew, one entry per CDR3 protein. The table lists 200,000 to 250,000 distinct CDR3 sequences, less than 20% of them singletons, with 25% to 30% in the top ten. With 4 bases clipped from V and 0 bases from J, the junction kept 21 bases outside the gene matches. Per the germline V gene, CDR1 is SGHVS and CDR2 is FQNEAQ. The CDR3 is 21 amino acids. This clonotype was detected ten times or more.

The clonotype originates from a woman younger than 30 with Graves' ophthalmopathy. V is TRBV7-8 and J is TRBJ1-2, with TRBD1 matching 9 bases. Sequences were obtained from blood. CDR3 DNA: TGTGCCAGCAGCTCCCGAATAGGGGGATCCGGGACAGGGAGCGCTAACTATGGCTACACCTTC. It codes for CASSSRIGGSGTGSANYGYTF.